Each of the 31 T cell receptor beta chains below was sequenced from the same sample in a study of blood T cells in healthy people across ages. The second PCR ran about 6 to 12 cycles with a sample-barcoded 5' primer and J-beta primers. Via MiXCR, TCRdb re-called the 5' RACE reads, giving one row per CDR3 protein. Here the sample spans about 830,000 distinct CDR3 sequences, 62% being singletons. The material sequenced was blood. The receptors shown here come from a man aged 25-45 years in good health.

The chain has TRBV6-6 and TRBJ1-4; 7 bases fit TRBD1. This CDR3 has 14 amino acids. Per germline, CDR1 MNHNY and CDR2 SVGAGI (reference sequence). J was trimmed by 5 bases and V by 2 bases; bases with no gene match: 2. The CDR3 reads CASSYGRGNEKLFF. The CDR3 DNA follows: TGTGCCAGCAGTTACGGCAGGGGGAATGAAAAACTGTTTTTT.

CDR3 DNA: TGTGCCAGCAGCCAGGGACAGCGTGTTGGTTCACCCCTCCACTTT. Translating it yields CASSQGQRVGSPLHF. The rearrangement joins TRBV14 to TRBJ1-6; 7 bases map to TRBD1. This CDR3 is built from 15 residues. Germline trimming cut 3 bases from V and 9 bases from J; bases unmatched to any gene: 8. Germline assignment: CDR1 SGHDN and CDR2 FVKESK.

The CDR3 sequence: CASSTWTKGHGYTF. DNA for the CDR3: TGTGCCAGCAGTACCTGGACCAAGGGCCATGGCTACACCTTC. The chain has TRBV12-3 or TRBV12-4 and TRBJ1-2; no definite D call. V gave up 5 bases and J gave up 6 bases, with 16 bases separating them. CDR3 length: 14 amino acids.

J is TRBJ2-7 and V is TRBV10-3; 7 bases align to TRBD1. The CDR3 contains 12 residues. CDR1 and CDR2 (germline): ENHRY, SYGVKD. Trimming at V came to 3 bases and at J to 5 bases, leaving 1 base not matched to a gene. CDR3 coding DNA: TGTGCCATCAGTGACAGGGGGAACGAGCAGTACTTC. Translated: CAISDRGNEQYF.

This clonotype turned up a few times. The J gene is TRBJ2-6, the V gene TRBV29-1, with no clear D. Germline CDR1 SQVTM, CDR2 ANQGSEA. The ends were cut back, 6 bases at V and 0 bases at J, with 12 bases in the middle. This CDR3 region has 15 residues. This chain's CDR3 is CSVPGPRSGANVLTF. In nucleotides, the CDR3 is TGCAGCGTGCCCGGGCCACGCTCTGGGGCCAACGTCCTGACTTTC.

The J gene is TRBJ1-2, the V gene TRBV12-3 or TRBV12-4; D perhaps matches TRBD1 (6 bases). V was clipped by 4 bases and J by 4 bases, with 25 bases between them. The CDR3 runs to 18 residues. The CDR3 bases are TGTGCCAGCAGTTCCTTCGGGGGCCTCGGAGGCAGGGGCTATGGCTACACCTTC. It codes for CASSSFGGLGGRGYGYTF.

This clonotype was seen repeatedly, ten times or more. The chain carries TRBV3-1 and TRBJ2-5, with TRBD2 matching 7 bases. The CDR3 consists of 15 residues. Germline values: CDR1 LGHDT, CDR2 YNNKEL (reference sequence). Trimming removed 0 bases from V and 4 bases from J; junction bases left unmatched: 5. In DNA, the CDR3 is TGTGCCAGCAGCCAAGATCACCGGGGGGTAGAGACCCAGTACTTC. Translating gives CASSQDHRGVETQYF.

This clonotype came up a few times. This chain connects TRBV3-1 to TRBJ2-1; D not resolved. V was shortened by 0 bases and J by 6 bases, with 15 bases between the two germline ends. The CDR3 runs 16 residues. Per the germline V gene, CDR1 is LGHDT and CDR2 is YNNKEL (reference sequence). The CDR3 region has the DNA TGTGCCAGCAGCCAAGATCTGAGCAGACGTCGCAATGAGCAGTTCTTC. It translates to CASSQDLSRRRNEQFF.

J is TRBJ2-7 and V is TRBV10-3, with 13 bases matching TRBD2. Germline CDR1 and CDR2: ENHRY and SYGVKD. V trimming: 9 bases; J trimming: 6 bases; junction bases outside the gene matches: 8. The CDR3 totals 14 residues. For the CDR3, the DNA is TGTGCCATGAAGACTAGCGGGGGGCCGGGCGAGCAGTACTTC. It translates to CAMKTSGGPGEQYF.

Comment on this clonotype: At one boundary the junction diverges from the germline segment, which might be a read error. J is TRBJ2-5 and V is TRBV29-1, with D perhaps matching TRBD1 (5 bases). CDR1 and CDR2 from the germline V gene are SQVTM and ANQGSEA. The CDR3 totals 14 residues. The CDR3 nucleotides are TGCAGCGTTGAATCAACAAGAGGACAAGGGACCCAGTACTTC. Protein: CSVESTRGQGTQYF.

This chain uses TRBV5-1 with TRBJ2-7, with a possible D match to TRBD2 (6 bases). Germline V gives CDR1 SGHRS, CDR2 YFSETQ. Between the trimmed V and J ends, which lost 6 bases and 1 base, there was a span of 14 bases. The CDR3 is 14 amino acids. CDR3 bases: TGCGCCAGCACCCCGACTGGGGGGTCCTACGAGCAGTACTTC. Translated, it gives CASTPTGGSYEQYF. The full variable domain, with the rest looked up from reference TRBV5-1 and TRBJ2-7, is KAGVTQTPRYLIKTRGQQVTLSCSPISGHRSVSWYQQTPGQGLQFLFEYFSETQRNKGNFPGRFSGRQFSNSRSEMNVSTLELGDSALYLCASTPTGGSYEQYFGPGTRLTVT.

As DNA, the CDR3 is TGCAGTGCTAGCAAGGGGGCTACAGATACGCAGTATTTT. Amino acid sequence: CSASKGATDTQYF. The chain combines TRBV20-1 with TRBJ2-3, with 7 positions matching TRBD1. Germline V CDR1 and CDR2: DFQATT, SNEGSKA (reference sequence). With 3 bases clipped from V and 3 bases from J, the junction kept 3 bases outside the gene matches. The CDR3 spans 13 residues.

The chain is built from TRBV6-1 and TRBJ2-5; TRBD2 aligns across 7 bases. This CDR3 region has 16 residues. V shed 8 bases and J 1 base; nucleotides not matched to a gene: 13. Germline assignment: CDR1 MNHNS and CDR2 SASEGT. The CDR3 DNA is TGTGCCAGCCAAAAGGAGCCTAGCGGAAGCCAAGAGACCCAGTACTTC. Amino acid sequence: CASQKEPSGSQETQYF.

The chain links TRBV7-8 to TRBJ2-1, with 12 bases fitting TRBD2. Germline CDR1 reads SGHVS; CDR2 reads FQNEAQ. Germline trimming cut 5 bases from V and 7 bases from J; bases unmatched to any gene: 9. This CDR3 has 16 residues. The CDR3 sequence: CASSEHTSGGRNEQFF. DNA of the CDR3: TGTGCCAGCAGCGAACACACTAGCGGGGGGCGGAATGAGCAGTTCTTC.

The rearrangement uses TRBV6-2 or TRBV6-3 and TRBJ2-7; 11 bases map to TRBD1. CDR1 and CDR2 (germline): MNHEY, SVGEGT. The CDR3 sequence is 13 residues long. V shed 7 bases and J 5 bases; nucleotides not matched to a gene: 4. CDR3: CASNLGQGDEQYF. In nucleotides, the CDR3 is TGTGCCAGCAATTTGGGACAGGGGGACGAGCAGTACTTC.

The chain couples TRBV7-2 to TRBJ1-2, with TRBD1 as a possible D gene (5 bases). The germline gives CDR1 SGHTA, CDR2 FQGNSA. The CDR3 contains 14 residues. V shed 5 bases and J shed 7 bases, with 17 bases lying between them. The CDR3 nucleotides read TGTGCCAGCAGCGGCCGAGGTCAGGGAGGTGGCTACACCTTC. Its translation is CASSGRGQGGGYTF.

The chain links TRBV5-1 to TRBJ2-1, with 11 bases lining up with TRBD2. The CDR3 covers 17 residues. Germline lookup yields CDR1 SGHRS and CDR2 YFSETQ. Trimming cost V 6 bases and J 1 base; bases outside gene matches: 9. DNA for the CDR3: TGCGCCAGCACGCTAGCGGGGGGAATCTTGTCCTACAATGAGCAGTTCTTC. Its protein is CASTLAGGILSYNEQFF.

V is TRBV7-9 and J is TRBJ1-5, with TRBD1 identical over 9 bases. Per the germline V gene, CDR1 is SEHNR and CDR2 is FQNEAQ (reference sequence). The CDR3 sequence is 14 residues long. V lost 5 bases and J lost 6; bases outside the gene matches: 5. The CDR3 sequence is CASSKDRGIQPQHF. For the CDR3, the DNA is TGTGCCAGCAGCAAGGACAGGGGTATTCAGCCCCAGCATTTT. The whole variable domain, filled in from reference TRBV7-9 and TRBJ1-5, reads DTGVSQNPRHKITKRGQNVTFRCDPISEHNRLYWYRQTLGQGPEFLTYFQNEAQLEKSRLLSDRFSAERPKGSFSTLEIQRTEQGDSAMYLCASSKDRGIQPQHFGDGTRLSIL.

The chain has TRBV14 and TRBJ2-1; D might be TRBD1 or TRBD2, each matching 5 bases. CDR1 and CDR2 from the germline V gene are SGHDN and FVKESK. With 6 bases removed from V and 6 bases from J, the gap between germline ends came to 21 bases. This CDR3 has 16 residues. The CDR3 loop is CASSHTGAGHGNEQFF. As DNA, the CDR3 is TGTGCCAGCAGTCACACCGGGGCTGGTCACGGCAATGAGCAGTTCTTC.

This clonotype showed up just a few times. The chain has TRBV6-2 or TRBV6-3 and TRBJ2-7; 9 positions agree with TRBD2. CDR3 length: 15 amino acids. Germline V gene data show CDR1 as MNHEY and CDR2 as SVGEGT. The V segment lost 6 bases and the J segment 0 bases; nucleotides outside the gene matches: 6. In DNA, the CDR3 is TGTGCCAGCAGGGCTAGCGGGGCCAGCTCCTACGAGCAGTACTTC. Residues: CASRASGASSYEQYF.

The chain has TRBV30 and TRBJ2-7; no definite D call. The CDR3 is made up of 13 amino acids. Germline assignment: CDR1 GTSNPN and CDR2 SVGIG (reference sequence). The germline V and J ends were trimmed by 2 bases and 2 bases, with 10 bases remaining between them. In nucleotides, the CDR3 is TGTGCCTGGAGTATATCCTTGGCCTACGAGCAGTACTTC. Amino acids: CAWSISLAYEQYF.

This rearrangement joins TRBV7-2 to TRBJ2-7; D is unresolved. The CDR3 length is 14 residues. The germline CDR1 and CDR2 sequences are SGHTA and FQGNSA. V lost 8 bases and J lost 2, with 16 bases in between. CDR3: CASGPTLVPYEQYF. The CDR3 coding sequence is TGTGCCAGCGGCCCTACTCTCGTTCCCTACGAGCAGTACTTC.

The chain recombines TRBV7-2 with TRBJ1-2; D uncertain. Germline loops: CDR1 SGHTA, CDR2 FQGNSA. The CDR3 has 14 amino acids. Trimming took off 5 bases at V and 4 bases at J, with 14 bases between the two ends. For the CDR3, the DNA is TGTGCCAGCAGCAGACCGGAAATAATCTATGGCTACACCTTC. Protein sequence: CASSRPEIIYGYTF.

The CDR3 DNA sequence: TGCAGTGCTAGTGACAGGGCGGCTGGGGCCAACGTCCTGACTTTC. It is translated as CSASDRAAGANVLTF. This chain uses TRBV20-1 with TRBJ2-6, with 7 bases identical to TRBD1. This CDR3 has 15 residues. The trim removed 3 bases at V and 2 bases at J, leaving 4 bases unmatched. Germline loops: CDR1 DFQATT, CDR2 SNEGSKA (reference sequence).

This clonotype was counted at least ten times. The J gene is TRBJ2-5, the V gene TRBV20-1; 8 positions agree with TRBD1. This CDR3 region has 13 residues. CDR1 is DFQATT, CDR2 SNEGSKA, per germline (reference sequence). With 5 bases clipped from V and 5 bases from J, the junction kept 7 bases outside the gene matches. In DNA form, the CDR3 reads TGCAGTGCTGAGGGACAGGATAGGGAGACCCAGTACTTC. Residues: CSAEGQDRETQYF.

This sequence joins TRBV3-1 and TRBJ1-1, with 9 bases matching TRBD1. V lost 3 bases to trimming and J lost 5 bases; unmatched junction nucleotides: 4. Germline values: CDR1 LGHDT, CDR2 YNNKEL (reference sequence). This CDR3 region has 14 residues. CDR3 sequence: CASSQDRGWTEAFF. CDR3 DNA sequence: TGTGCCAGCAGCCAGGACAGGGGCTGGACTGAAGCTTTCTTT.

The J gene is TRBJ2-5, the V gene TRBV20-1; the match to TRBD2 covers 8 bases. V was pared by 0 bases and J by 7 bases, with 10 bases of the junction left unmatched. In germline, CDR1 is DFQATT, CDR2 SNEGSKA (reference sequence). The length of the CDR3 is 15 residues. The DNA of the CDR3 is TGCAGTGCTAGAGAAGCGGGGGCCTACACGGGGACCCAGTACTTC. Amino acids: CSAREAGAYTGTQYF.

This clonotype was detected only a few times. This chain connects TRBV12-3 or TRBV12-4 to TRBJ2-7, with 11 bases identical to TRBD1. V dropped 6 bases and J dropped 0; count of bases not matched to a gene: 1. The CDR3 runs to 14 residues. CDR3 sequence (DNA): TGTGCCAGCAGGGGACAGGGGGTCTCCTACGAGCAGTACTTC. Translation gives CASRGQGVSYEQYF.

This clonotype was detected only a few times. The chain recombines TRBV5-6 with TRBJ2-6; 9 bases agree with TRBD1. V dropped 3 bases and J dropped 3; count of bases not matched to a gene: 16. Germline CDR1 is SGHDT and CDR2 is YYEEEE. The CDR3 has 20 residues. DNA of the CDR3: TGTGCCAGCAGCTCGATACAGGGGGCCGATATCCTTTTTGGGGCCAACGTCCTGACTTTC. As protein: CASSSIQGADILFGANVLTF.

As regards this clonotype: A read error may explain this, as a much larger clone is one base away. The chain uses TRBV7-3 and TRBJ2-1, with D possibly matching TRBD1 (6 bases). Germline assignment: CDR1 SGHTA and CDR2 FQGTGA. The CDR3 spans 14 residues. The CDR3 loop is CASSLAGAGDERFF. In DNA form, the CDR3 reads TGTGCCAGCAGCTTAGCAGGGGCAGGCGATGAGCGGTTCTTC.

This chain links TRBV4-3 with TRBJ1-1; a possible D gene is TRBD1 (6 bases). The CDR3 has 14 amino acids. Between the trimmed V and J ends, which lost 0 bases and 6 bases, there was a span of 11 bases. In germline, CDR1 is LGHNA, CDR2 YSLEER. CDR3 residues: CASSQDRGAPEAFF. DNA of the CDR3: TGCGCCAGCAGCCAAGACCGGGGGGCTCCTGAAGCTTTCTTT.